The text below deals with one TCR beta chain. Its antigen specificity is not known. The sample holds no much larger clone one base away, and base qualities are not on file. The time point label of this sample denotes: baseline before first vaccination. Vaccinee samples were obtained from the UK trials COV001 and COV002, which included a single-blind randomized controlled phase 2/3 trial of AZD1222 (ChAdOx1 nCoV-19) in healthy adults. For TCRbeta chain sequencing, PBMC samples from trial participants were taken at day 0 and at day 28 after the second dose. The CDR3 contains 14 residues, cysteine and phenylalanine counted. CDR3 DNA only is kept here, 42 bases in frame from base 1. Deletion took 2 bases off V and 7 bases off J, with a span of 12 bases between the germline ends. Per the germline V gene (reference sequence), MNHEY is the CDR1 and SMNVEV is the CDR2. This record comes from a study of T cell responses to AZD1222 COVID-19 vaccine (dated by TCRdb to about 2021). With respect to the entire study: AZD1222 recipients given second doses at about 4 weeks or at about 12 weeks were pooled, since spike-specific TCR depth and breadth were not found to differ between the two schedules. A total of around 240 trial participants underwent TCR sequencing, of whom about 210 had received two doses of AZD1222 and 26 had received two doses of the MenACWY control vaccine. Trial participants were enrolled into age subgroups of 18-55, 56-69 and 70-plus years, which contained about 150, 28 and 57 TCR-sequenced participants, respectively.

The research as a whole found: The whole spike protein was spanned by vaccine-associated CD4 TCRs, and dominant responses were seen in regions 160-218 and 743-854. Reportedly, almost half of the unique spike-specific TCRs recognized epitopes lying outside the regions that are mutated in the B.1.351 and B.1.1.7 variants. A significant rise in spike-specific TCR breadth and depth was observed after two AZD1222 doses relative to day 0 and relative to MenACWY recipients. Conclusions about previously exposed vaccinees are limited because only five to seven AZD1222 recipients were SARS-CoV-2 seropositive at baseline. Most participants were white British and females outnumbered males, and the authors suggested that clonal diversity may have been underestimated. The 56-69-year group was small, and its depth increase did not reach significance, likely because of low power. Because no samples from the day 14 peak response were available, repertoires could be characterized only after the peak T cell response.

The CDR3 regions of human TCRbeta chains were subjected to immunosequencing. The original pipeline was this. Repertoire TCRs were checked for matches against a reference library of SARS-CoV-2-specific TCRs that had been generated using the MIRA antigen-specificity platform. Breadth was defined as the fraction of unique TCRs that were SARS-CoV-2-associated, and depth was defined as the fraction of total T cells that were SARS-CoV-2-associated. Using the MIRA data, each spike-specific TCR was mapped to the spike region that the TCR reacts to and placed in a CD4 or CD8 class. Log10-transformed breadth and depth values were compared by one-way ANOVA with Sidak's multiple comparisons tests. The immuneACCESS repertoire file appears here via TCRdb, limited to in-frame rearrangements. These files lack a portion of the clones; in checked studies, under half of the deficit traces to unresolved V genes, and the cause of the others is not known. V, J and clone size are those of that table, while D and trimming were read from the DNA. The sample data list 130,000 or so clones, and about 90% of these were observed just once. The ten largest clonotypes hold 2.5% to 3.5% of the sample.

The sequence links TRBV27 to TRBJ1-5; the D gene is unclear. The specimen was peripheral blood, collected on day 0 of AZD1222 vaccination. The source is an adult in good health. This receptor has the CDR3 CASSLGGRGQPQHF. Here is the DNA: TGTGCCAGCAGTTTAGGTGGCCGAGGGCAGCCCCAGCATTTT.